The rows below give T cell receptor beta chains drawn from one sample of a study of T cell clonotyping in hematopoietic cell transplantation. Only in-frame clones appear in the TCRdb table, and some are missing; sequencing was by immunoSEQ multiplex PCR. The sample shows roughly 17,000 clones, around 90% of them seen only once. The source material was peripheral blood mononuclear cells. These TCRs come from a man aged 35-49 years in good health. Some clones in this sample may be carry-over from other donors' samples. Each CDR3 is given with its conserved first and last residue. Each record gives: clone size, J gene, D gene, V gene, CDR3 DNA, CDR3 protein. D genes are given only for firm matches. Rows may omit the clone size; those that give it use once, few, many or a size class.

once	TRBJ2-6	.	TRBV7-9	TGTGCCATCTCGTGGGCTGGGGCCAACGTCCTGACTTTC	CAISWAGANVLTF
.	TRBJ2-7	.	TRBV6-1	TGTGCCAGCACCCCTTTGAGGGGATACGAGCAGTACTTC	CASTPLRGYEQYF
.	TRBJ1-5	.	TRBV19	TGTGCCAGTAGTGAGGGACGCAATCAGCCCCAGCATTTT	CASSEGRNQPQHF
.	TRBJ2-5	.	TRBV7-9	TGTGCCAGCAGCCTCGACTACTTACAAGAGACCCAGTACTTC	CASSLDYLQETQYF
.	TRBJ2-7	.	TRBV5-1	TGCGCCAGCAGCTTGGGGCAGGGCTCCTACGAGCAGTACTTC	CASSLGQGSYEQYF
.	TRBJ2-5	.	TRBV11-2	TGTGCCAGCAGTTACGCGTCCTCCCGGGAGACCCAGTACTTC	CASSYASSRETQYF
.	TRBJ1-2	.	TRBV7-6	TGTGCCAGCAGCTCAACCCTGGGGGGGCAGAGTGGCTACACCTTC	CASSSTLGGQSGYTF
once	TRBJ2-1	TRBD1	TRBV6-6	TGTGCCAGCTACGGGACAGGGAGTAATGAGCAGTTCTTC	CASYGTGSNEQFF
.	TRBJ1-4	.	TRBV5-4	TGTGCCAGCAGTTCAACAGGGTTAGGCAGTGAAAAACTGTTTTTT	CASSSTGLGSEKLFF
.	TRBJ2-7	TRBD2	TRBV19	TGTGCCAGTAGTATAGACCGCGGCCTGGCGGGAGCTGAGCAGTACTTC	CASSIDRGLAGAEQYF
.	TRBJ2-7	TRBD1	TRBV6-5	TGTGCCAGCAGTCCCCTGGGACAGGCGCGCTACGAGCAGTACTTC	CASSPLGQARYEQYF
.	TRBJ2-7	.	TRBV5-1	TGCGCCAGCAGCTTGGCTCAGGGATTCCACGAGCAGTACTTC	CASSLAQGFHEQYF
.	TRBJ2-5	TRBD1	TRBV29-1	TGCAGCGTCCTTGACAGGGGGCGCGTCAAAGAGACCCAGTACTTC	CSVLDRGRVKETQYF
.	TRBJ1-2	.	TRBV19	TGTGCCTCCCATCCCGGACATGAAAGCTATGGCTACACCTTC	CASHPGHESYGYTF
.	TRBJ1-2	TRBD1	TRBV2	TGTGCCAGCAGTATACAGGGGAACTATGGCTACACCTTC	CASSIQGNYGYTF
.	TRBJ1-2	TRBD1	TRBV6-1	TGTGCCAGCAGTGGGGGGACAGGCTCTATTACTAGAGGCTACACCTTC	CASSGGTGSITRGYTF
.	TRBJ1-1	.	TRBV11-2	TGTGCCAGCAGCTTTGACATCACTGAAGCTTTCTTT	CASSFDITEAFF
.	TRBJ2-7	TRBD1	TRBV6-5	TGTGCCAGCAGTCAACCGGGACAGGGGTTGAACGAGCAGTACTTC	CASSQPGQGLNEQYF
few	TRBJ2-1	.	TRBV4-1	TGCGCCAGCAGCCAAGAAGGGACATCAAGTAATGAGCAGTTCTTC	CASSQEGTSSNEQFF
.	TRBJ2-2	TRBD2	TRBV5-1	TGCGCCAGCAGCGGGGCTGCGGGGGGGCCGACCGGGGAGCTGTTTTTT	CASSGAAGGPTGELFF
.	TRBJ1-5	.	TRBV5-5	TGTGCCAGCAGTTGGGACCGTGATCAGCCCCAGCATTTT	CASSWDRDQPQHF
.	TRBJ1-6	.	TRBV9	TGTGCCAGCAGCGTAGTCGGACATTCACCCCTCCACTTT	CASSVVGHSPLHF